This T cell receptor beta chain was identified during a study of cytomegalovirus exposure and HLA in healthy donors. PCR was performed using 60 Vbeta and 13 Jbeta primers. Per the authors' pipeline: Approximately 10 million shared chains were among approximately 80 million unique TCR beta chains counted in a later analysis. The table came from immunoSEQ multiplex PCR; TCRdb's copy has only in-frame clones and leaves some out. D and trimming were read from the DNA, whereas the V and J calls and clone size are those reported in that table. Found here are about 240,000 clones, about 81% of them singletons; the top ten hold around 8.3%. Germline values: CDR1 SQVTM, CDR2 ANQGSEA. This CDR3 is built from 14 residues. V lost 3 bases to trimming and J lost 4 bases, with 13 bases between them.

Sequenced: PBMCs. This chain uses TRBV29-1 with TRBJ1-5, with TRBD1 as a possible D gene (6 bases). The origin of this receptor is a woman aged 55-75 years in good health and CMV-seropositive. The CDR3 protein is CSVDGGAGNQPQHF. In DNA form, the CDR3 reads TGCAGCGTTGACGGGGGGGCTGGAAATCAGCCCCAGCATTTT.